What follows are 32 T cell receptor beta chains derived from one specimen sequenced in a study of cytomegalovirus exposure and HLA in healthy donors. With 60 Vbeta and 13 Jbeta primers, the PCR was carried out. Profiled with immunoSEQ multiplex PCR; TCRdb holds only in-frame clones, not every one. The sample records approximately 300,000 clones, about four fifths being singletons. Sequencing was done on a sample of PBMCs. These receptors all come from a woman aged 35 to 49 in good health and CMV-seropositive.

The chain joins TRBV2 to TRBJ2-1; 11 positions agree with TRBD2. With 6 bases clipped from V and 7 bases from J, the junction kept 5 bases outside the gene matches. Germline loops: CDR1 SNHLY, CDR2 FYNNEI. The CDR3 length is 14 residues. This chain's CDR3 is CASRLLAGGNEQFF. In DNA form, the CDR3 reads TGTGCCAGCAGGCTCCTAGCGGGAGGTAATGAGCAGTTCTTC.

J is TRBJ2-5 and V is TRBV10-3; 8 bases map to TRBD2. There are 14 residues in the CDR3. Germline loops: CDR1 ENHRY, CDR2 SYGVKD. The V segment lost 8 bases and the J segment 3 bases; nucleotides outside the gene matches: 8. The CDR3 sequence is CAIGGSGGKETQYF. The CDR3 nucleotides read TGTGCCATCGGCGGGAGCGGGGGAAAAGAGACCCAGTACTTC.

This rearrangement joins TRBV30 to TRBJ1-3; D call uncertain. Trimming pared 0 bases from V and 4 bases from J, leaving 10 bases between. Germline assignment: CDR1 GTSNPN and CDR2 SVGIG (reference sequence). The CDR3 loop spans 14 amino acids. CDR3 in DNA: TGTGCCTGGAGTGTAGGACTGGGGGGAAACACCATATATTTT. It specifies CAWSVGLGGNTIYF.

This clone has only one observation. The chain combines TRBV21-1 with TRBJ1-2; the D call of TRBD1 is as the table states it, not checked on the DNA. TRBV21-1 corresponds to a pseudogene. This CDR3 has 15 amino acids. The CDR3 DNA follows: TGTGCCAGCAGCATGAGACAGGACGATAACTATGGCTACACCTTC. It specifies CASSMRQDDNYGYTF.

This clone was observed a few times. The chain links TRBV6-5 to TRBJ2-5, with 8 bases identical to TRBD2. CDR3 length: 14 residues. Germline trimming cut 6 bases from V and 4 bases from J; bases unmatched to any gene: 7. From germline, CDR1 is MNHEY and CDR2 SVGAGI. CDR3 in amino acids: CASSPFGGGETQYF. The CDR3 DNA sequence: TGTGCCAGCAGCCCATTCGGGGGGGGAGAGACCCAGTACTTC.

This chain links TRBV19 with TRBJ1-5; D is uncertain. Trimming removed 5 bases from V and 3 bases from J, with 8 bases in between. The CDR3 covers 13 residues. In germline, CDR1 is LNHDA, CDR2 SQIVND (reference sequence). The CDR3 region is CASSSLVNQPQHF. As DNA, the CDR3 is TGTGCCAGTAGTTCGCTAGTCAATCAGCCCCAGCATTTT. Filled out from reference TRBV19 and TRBJ1-5, the complete variable domain reads DGGITQSPKYLFRKEGQNVTLSCEQNLNHDAMYWYRQDPGQGLRLIYYSQIVNDFQKGDIAEGYSVSREKKESFPLTVTSAQKNPTAFYLCASSSLVNQPQHFGDGTRLSIL.

DNA for the CDR3: TGTGCCAGCAGTTACGGGGCGGACGGGGAGCTGTTTTTT. Translating it yields CASSYGADGELFF. The chain is built from TRBV6-5 and TRBJ2-2; possibly TRBD1 for D (5 bases). The CDR3 length is 13 residues. Germline V gives CDR1 MNHEY, CDR2 SVGAGI. V dropped 2 bases and J dropped 7 bases, with 8 bases sitting between them.

Only one count was recorded for this clone. The rearrangement uses TRBV29-1 and TRBJ2-1; D is undetermined. With 7 bases removed from V and 10 bases from J, the gap between germline ends came to 11 bases. The length of the CDR3 is 10 residues. Germline values: CDR1 SQVTM, CDR2 ANQGSEA. CDR3 in DNA: TGCAGCGCCTCGACTCGCGAGCAGTTCTTC. As protein: CSASTREQFF.

The V call is TRBV28, the J call TRBJ1-5; TRBD1 matches 8 bases. CDR1 is MDHEN, CDR2 SYDVKM, per germline. CDR3 size: 14 residues. The V segment lost 7 bases and the J segment 3 bases; nucleotides outside the gene matches: 5. The CDR3 loop reads CASKRTGNNQPQHF. The CDR3 DNA reads as TGTGCCAGCAAGAGGACAGGGAACAATCAGCCCCAGCATTTT.

This rearrangement joins TRBV28 to TRBJ1-1; D is perhaps TRBD1 (5 bases). This CDR3 has 14 residues. CDR1 MDHEN and CDR2 SYDVKM come from the germline V gene. The V end was cut by 6 bases, the J end by 1 base, with 12 bases between. Here the CDR3 DNA reads TGTGCCAGCAGGGCAGGGAACCGGAACACTGAAGCTTTCTTT. As protein: CASRAGNRNTEAFF.

The V call is TRBV11-2, the J call TRBJ1-4; a weak D match, TRBD1 (6 bases). Trimming shortened V by 5 bases and J by 8 bases, and 24 bases separated the two germline ends. This CDR3 comprises 17 residues. Per germline, CDR1 SGHAT and CDR2 FQNNGV. The CDR3 nucleotides read TGTGCCAGCAGCATCAGTGGGACATCCCTTTTGTGGGAAAAACTGTTTTTT. Amino acid sequence: CASSISGTSLLWEKLFF.

This clone was recorded only once. The junction differs from germline at one of its ends, possibly a read error. The rearrangement uses TRBV9 and TRBJ1-3; the D gene is possibly TRBD1 (5 bases). Per germline, CDR1 SGDLS and CDR2 YYNGEE. This CDR3 is 15 amino acids long. The CDR3 sequence: CASSTWQGSGNAIYF. CDR3 bases: TGTGCCAGCAGCACCTGGCAGGGCTCTGGAAACGCCATATATTTT.

The chain combines TRBV4-2 with TRBJ2-7; 7 bases map to TRBD2. J gave up 2 bases and V 0 bases, and 7 bases lay outside the gene matches. Germline assignment: CDR1 LGHNA and CDR2 YNFKEQ. The CDR3 has 16 residues. DNA for the CDR3: TGTGCCAGCAGCCAAGAAGGGGCTAGCGGTACCTACGAGCAGTACTTC. Amino acids: CASSQEGASGTYEQYF.

This chain links TRBV5-6 with TRBJ2-1; tentative D call: TRBD1 (7 bases). V lost 4 bases, J lost 6 bases, and 17 bases lay in between. Germline V gene sequence: CDR1 SGHDT, CDR2 YYEEEE. This CDR3 contains 15 residues. The CDR3 sequence is CASSRGVGGLNEQFF. The CDR3 DNA reads as TGTGCCAGCAGCCGCGGGGTAGGGGGCCTCAATGAGCAGTTCTTC.

A note on this clone: The sample holds other DNA sequences that translate to the same CDR3. This chain connects TRBV7-2 to TRBJ1-2, with D perhaps matching TRBD1 (5 bases). V was cut by 1 base and J by 8 bases, with 11 bases left in between. CDR1 and CDR2 from the germline V gene are SGHTA and FQGNSA. The CDR3 is 13 residues long. The CDR3 here is CASSLGGQGGYTF. CDR3 bases: TGTGCCAGCAGCTTAGGCGGTCAGGGCGGCTACACCTTC.

The chain couples TRBV2 to TRBJ2-1, with no clear D. Germline CDR1 reads SNHLY; CDR2 reads FYNNEI. The CDR3 runs to 15 residues. The V end was cut by 4 bases, the J end by 6 bases, with 16 bases between. CDR3 loop: CASSAISGGFNEQFF. The CDR3 coding sequence is TGTGCCAGCAGTGCAATTTCGGGTGGTTTCAATGAGCAGTTCTTC.

Concerning this clone: Other DNA sequences in the same sample also yield this CDR3. This sequence joins TRBV28 and TRBJ2-5, with a tentative D call TRBD2 (5 bases). Per germline, CDR1 MDHEN and CDR2 SYDVKM. The CDR3 has 16 amino acids. V was cut by 2 bases and J by 3 bases, with 16 bases left in between. CDR3 protein: CASSLAASGGKETQYF. In nucleotides, the CDR3 is TGTGCCAGCAGTTTAGCGGCTAGTGGAGGCAAAGAGACCCAGTACTTC.

This clone was seen more than once but under ten times. V is TRBV11-2 and J is TRBJ2-7; 11 bases fit TRBD2. This CDR3 spans 15 amino acids. Germline V CDR1 and CDR2: SGHAT, FQNNGV. With V trimmed by 5 bases and J by 7 bases, 10 bases remained unmatched. The CDR3 bases are TGTGCCAGCAGCCAAGGACTAGCGGGCCCTAAGGAGCAGTACTTC. Translating gives CASSQGLAGPKEQYF.

Here the CDR3 reads CAWSVWMSSGSSYEQYF. CDR3 in DNA: TGTGCCTGGAGTGTATGGATGTCCAGCGGGAGCTCCTACGAGCAGTACTTC. This sequence joins TRBV30 and TRBJ2-5, with 8 bases matching TRBD2. The end of the DNA fits TRBJ2-7 better, so the J call may be wrong. The germline V gene has CDR1 GTSNPN and CDR2 SVGIG (reference sequence). CDR3 length: 17 residues.

The chain is built from TRBV6-1 and TRBJ2-7; 9 bases map to TRBD1. J gave up 2 bases and V 4 bases, and 6 bases lay outside the gene matches. Germline-derived CDR1 and CDR2 are MNHNS and SASEGT. The CDR3 length is 15 residues. For the CDR3, the DNA is TGTGCCAGCAGTGCCGACAGGGGGACGGCCTACGAGCAGTACTTC. It encodes CASSADRGTAYEQYF.

The DNA of the CDR3 is TGCGCCAGCAGCTTAGGAGACTCTGGGGCCAACGTCCTGACTTTC. It specifies CASSLGDSGANVLTF. The V and J genes are TRBV5-1 and TRBJ2-6; D is undetermined. The V and J ends lost 2 bases and 0 bases respectively, with 6 bases between them. The CDR3 runs 15 residues. The V gene's germline CDR1 is SGHRS and CDR2 YFSETQ.

CDR3 coding DNA: TGTGCCAGCAGGGGGCCTGGGGCCAACGTCCTGACTTTC. Translating gives CASRGPGANVLTF. This rearrangement joins TRBV28 to TRBJ2-6, with TRBD1 as a possible D gene (5 bases). The CDR3 contains 13 residues. With 6 bases removed from V and 2 bases from J, the gap between germline ends came to 5 bases. Germline CDR1 MDHEN, CDR2 SYDVKM.

The chain has TRBV4-3 and TRBJ2-7; a weak D match, TRBD2 (6 bases). Germline CDR1 is LGHNA and CDR2 is YSLEER. Between the trimmed V and J ends, which lost 0 bases and 0 bases, there was a span of 15 bases. CDR3 size: 17 residues. CDR3 nucleotides: TGCGCCAGCAGCCAAGAGCGAGCCGGGGGAAACTCCTACGAGCAGTACTTC. Residues: CASSQERAGGNSYEQYF.

This clone was seen more than once but under ten times. The rearrangement links TRBV27 to TRBJ1-6; D is ambiguous. Germline V CDR1 and CDR2: MNHEY, SMNVEV (reference sequence). Between the trimmed V and J ends, which lost 0 bases and 6 bases, there was a span of 12 bases. CDR3 length: 16 amino acids. CDR3 DNA sequence: TGTGCCAGCAGTTTATCCGCCCAGATATTTAATTCACCCCTCCACTTT. It encodes CASSLSAQIFNSPLHF.

The rearrangement links TRBV6-1 to TRBJ2-7; no definite D call. The CDR3 is 17 amino acids. Trimming removed 3 bases at V and 0 bases at J, with 18 bases between. CDR1 is MNHNS, CDR2 SASEGT, per germline. DNA of the CDR3: TGTGCCAGCAGTGATTGGGTTCGGGTCCTCAGCTCCTACGAGCAGTACTTC. Amino acid sequence: CASSDWVRVLSSYEQYF.

About this clone: An end of the junction differs from the germline gene, which may be a read error. The gene calls are TRBV30 and TRBJ2-4; 7 nucleotides line up with TRBD2. In germline, CDR1 is GTSNPN, CDR2 SVGIG (reference sequence). This CDR3 is built from 13 residues. The CDR3 coding sequence is TGTGCCTGGAGTGTGGGGACTAATAACAGTCAGTACTTC. Translation gives CAWSVGTNNSQYF.

The genes are TRBV4-2 and TRBJ1-5; D might be TRBD1 (5 bases). CDR1 and CDR2 from the germline V gene are LGHNA and YNFKEQ. The CDR3 loop spans 14 amino acids. Trimming took 3 bases from V and 6 from J, leaving 12 bases between them. The CDR3 spells CASSHSGARQPQHF. Written as DNA, the CDR3 is TGTGCCAGCAGCCATAGCGGGGCGCGTCAGCCCCAGCATTTT.

The gene calls are TRBV7-9 and TRBJ1-4; no clear D. The germline V gene encodes CDR1 SEHNR and CDR2 FQNEAQ (reference sequence). This CDR3 is 12 amino acids long. Deletions cut 6 bases from V and 8 bases from J, with 10 bases between. CDR3 nucleotides: TGTGCCAGCAGTCTAGGCGGGGAAAAACTGTTTTTT. This translates into CASSLGGEKLFF.

The genes are TRBV6-1 and TRBJ1-2; weak D call: TRBD1 (5 bases). Deletions cut 1 base from V and 3 bases from J, with 15 bases between. CDR3 length equals 16 residues. CDR1 is MNHNS, CDR2 SASEGT, per germline. The DNA for the CDR3 is TGTGCCAGCAGTGAAGAGGGTAGGGGAAAGGACTATGGCTACACCTTC. Residues: CASSEEGRGKDYGYTF.

The rearrangement uses TRBV18 and TRBJ2-7, with D uncertain. This CDR3 spans 14 amino acids. CDR1 and CDR2 (germline): KGHSH, LQKENI. The V gene lost 2 bases and the J gene lost 0 bases, with 8 bases spanning the gap. CDR3 coding DNA: TGTGCCAGCTCACCATACTTCCCCTCCTACGAGCAGTACTTC. Its protein product is CASSPYFPSYEQYF.

This chain joins TRBV5-1 and TRBJ1-1; 10 bases align to TRBD1. This CDR3 spans 12 amino acids. The ends lost 7 bases at V and 7 bases at J; junction bases unmatched: 4. Germline loops: CDR1 SGHRS, CDR2 YFSETQ. The CDR3 here is CASGWDRGEAFF. The DNA for the CDR3 is TGCGCCAGCGGCTGGGACAGGGGTGAAGCTTTCTTT.

The CDR3 protein is CASKGGPSTDTQYF. CDR3 sequence (DNA): TGTGCCAGCAAGGGCGGGCCCAGCACAGATACGCAGTATTTT. The chain combines TRBV7-2 with TRBJ2-3; the D gene is possibly TRBD2 (5 bases). The V end lost 7 bases, the J end lost 0 bases, and 11 bases lay between the germline ends. CDR1 and CDR2 (germline): SGHTA, FQGNSA. The CDR3 covers 14 residues. Variable domain in full (rest from reference TRBV7-2 and TRBJ2-3): GAGVSQSPSNKVTEKGKDVELRCDPISGHTALYWYRQSLGQGLEFLIYFQGNSAPDKSGLPSDRFSAERTGGSVSTLTIQRTQQEDSAVYLCASKGGPSTDTQYFGPGTRLTVL.